This T cell receptor (beta chain) stems from a study of CD8 T cells in Susac syndrome. A note on this clonotype: Its antigen is currently unknown.

General study findings and limits: It was acknowledged in the study that its TCR sequencing and HLA analysis involved a relatively small number of individuals.

About 0.5 to 1 ug RNA was reverse transcribed with random hexamers. The method of amplification for TCR beta CDR3 was immunoSEQ multiplex PCR, covering 54 Vbeta and 13 Jbeta. TCRdb passed the immunoSEQ multiplex PCR reads through MiXCR, listing each CDR3 protein once. The data contain more than 75,000 distinct CDR3 sequences, 85% to 95% of them singletons. CD8+ and CD4+ blood T cells underwent TCR beta sequencing. It was healthy donors who served as the controls, matched for age and sex. Trimming took off 2 bases at V and 4 bases at J, with 13 bases between the two ends. CDR3 length: 14 amino acids. CDR1 SGDLS and CDR2 YYNGEE come from the germline V gene.

The chain has TRBV9 and TRBJ2-7, with a weak D call TRBD1 (6 bases). The TCR comes from a human donor in good health. Sequenced input: CD8+ T cells from PBMCs. CDR3 sequence reads: CASSVRDITYEQYF. CDR3 DNA sequence: TGTGCCAGCAGCGTCCGGGACATTACTTACGAGCAGTACTTC.